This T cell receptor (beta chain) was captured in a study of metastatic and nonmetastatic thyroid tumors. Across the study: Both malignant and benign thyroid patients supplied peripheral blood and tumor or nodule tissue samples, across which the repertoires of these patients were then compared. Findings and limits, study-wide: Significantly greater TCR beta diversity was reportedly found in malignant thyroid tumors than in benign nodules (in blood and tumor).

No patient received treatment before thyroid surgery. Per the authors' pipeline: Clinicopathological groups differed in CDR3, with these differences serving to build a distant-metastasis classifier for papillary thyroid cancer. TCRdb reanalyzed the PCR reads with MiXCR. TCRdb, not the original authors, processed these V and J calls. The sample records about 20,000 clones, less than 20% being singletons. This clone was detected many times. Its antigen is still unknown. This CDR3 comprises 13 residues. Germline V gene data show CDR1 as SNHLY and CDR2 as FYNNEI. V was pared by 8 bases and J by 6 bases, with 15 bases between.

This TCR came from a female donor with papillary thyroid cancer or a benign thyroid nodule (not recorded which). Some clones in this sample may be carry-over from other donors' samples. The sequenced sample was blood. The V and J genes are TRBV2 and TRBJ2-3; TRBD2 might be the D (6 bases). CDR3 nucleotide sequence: TGTGCCAGCGGTTCGGACTATTTCGATACGCAGTATTTT. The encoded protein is CASGSDYFDTQYF. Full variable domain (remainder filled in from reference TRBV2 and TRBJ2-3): EPEVTQTPSHQVTQMGQEVILRCVPISNHLYFYWYRQILGQKVEFLVSFYNNEISEKSEIFDDQFSVERPDGSNFTLKIRSTKLEDSAMYFCASGSDYFDTQYFGPGTRLTVL.